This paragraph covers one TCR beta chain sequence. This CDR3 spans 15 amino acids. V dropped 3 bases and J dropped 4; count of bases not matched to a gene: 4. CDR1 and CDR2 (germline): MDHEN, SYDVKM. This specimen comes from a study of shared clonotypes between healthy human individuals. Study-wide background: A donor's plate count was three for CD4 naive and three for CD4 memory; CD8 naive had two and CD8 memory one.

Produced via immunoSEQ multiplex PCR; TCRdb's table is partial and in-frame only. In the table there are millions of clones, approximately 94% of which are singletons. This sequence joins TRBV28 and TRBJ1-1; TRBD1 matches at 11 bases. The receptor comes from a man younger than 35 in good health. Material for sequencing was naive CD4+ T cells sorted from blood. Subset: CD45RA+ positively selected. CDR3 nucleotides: TGTGCCAGCAGTTTGGGACAGGGGGTCGGCACTGAAGCTTTCTTT. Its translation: CASSLGQGVGTEAFF.